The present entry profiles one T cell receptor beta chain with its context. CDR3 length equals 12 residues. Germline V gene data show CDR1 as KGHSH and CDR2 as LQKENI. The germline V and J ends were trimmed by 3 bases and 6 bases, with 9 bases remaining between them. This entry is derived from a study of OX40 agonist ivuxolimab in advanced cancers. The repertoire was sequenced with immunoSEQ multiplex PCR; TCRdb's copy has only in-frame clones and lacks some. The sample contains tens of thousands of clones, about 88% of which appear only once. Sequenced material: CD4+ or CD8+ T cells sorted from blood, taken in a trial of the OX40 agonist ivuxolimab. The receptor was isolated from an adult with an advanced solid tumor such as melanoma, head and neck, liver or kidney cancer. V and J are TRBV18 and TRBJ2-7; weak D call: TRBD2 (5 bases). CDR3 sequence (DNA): TGTGCCAGCTCACCGATCACTAGCGAGCAGTACTTC. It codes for CASSPITSEQYF.